Below are 31 T cell receptor beta chains sequenced from a single sample in a study of T cell clonality in common variable immunodeficiency (dated by TCRdb to about 2015). Library preparation was by the immunoSEQ multiplex PCR assay. In TCRdb, the immuneACCESS table is reduced to in-frame sequences with V and J assigned. These tables do not hold every clone; where another copy was compared, an unresolved V gene accounts for under half, and the others remain unexplained. This sample contains around 40,000 clones, none of which is a singleton. Roughly 2.9% of the sample rests with the top ten. The specimen sequenced was peripheral blood mononuclear cells. The receptors shown here come from a person between 18 and 75 years old in good health.

This clone was observed many times. The CDR3 end is not reached by the read, which stops 3 residues before it; the germline J gene fills it in. The chain links TRBV6-4 to TRBJ2-3, with 8 positions matching TRBD1. Germline CDR1 reads MRHNA; CDR2 reads SNTAGT. The CDR3 has 15 residues. Losses at the gene ends were 7 bases for V and 3 bases for J; bases not matched to a gene: 9. The CDR3 is CASKRQGISTDTQYF. Incomplete CDR3 DNA: TGTGCCAGCAAAAGACAGGGGATTTCGACAGATACG.

This clone was seen repeatedly, ten times or more. The read terminates 3 residues ahead of where the CDR3 ends, so the germline J gene completes it. The chain employs TRBV12-3 or TRBV12-4 and TRBJ2-2, with TRBD2 matching 12 bases. The CDR3 runs 17 residues. Trimming took 3 bases from V and 2 from J; bases not matched to a gene: 4. The CDR3 DNA, read in part, is TGTGCCAGCAGTTTTGCACTAGCGGGAGGAAACACCGGGGAG. Translated, it gives CASSFALAGGNTGE. The full CDR3 reads CASSFALAGGNTGELFF.

A remark on this clone: The sequence runs out 3 residues before the end of the CDR3; the remainder is reconstructed from the germline J gene. This rearrangement joins TRBV19 to TRBJ2-1, with a weak D call TRBD2 (5 bases). Germline CDR1 and CDR2: LNHDA and SQIVND (reference sequence). The CDR3 has 16 amino acids. Trimming took off 3 bases at V and 3 bases at J, with 15 bases between the two ends. This CDR3 reads CASSIRGRAVYNEQFF. The covered CDR3 bases are TGTGCCAGTAGTATTCGGGGTCGAGCCGTCTACAATGAG. Full variable domain (missing parts from reference TRBV19 and TRBJ2-1): DGGITQSPKYLFRKEGQNVTLSCEQNLNHDAMYWYRQDPGQGLRLIYYSQIVNDFQKGDIAEGYSVSREKKESFPLTVTSAQKNPTAFYLCASSIRGRAVYNEQFFGPGTRLTVL.

This clone was seen ten or more times. The CDR3 is cut off 3 residues early in the read; its end comes from the germline J gene. The V gene is TRBV30, the J gene TRBJ1-2; TRBD1 might be the D (6 bases). The CDR3 covers 13 residues. Germline assignment: CDR1 GTSNPN and CDR2 SVGIG (reference sequence). CDR3 protein: CAWRLLGAGGYTF. The part of the CDR3 DNA that was read is TGTGCCTGGAGACTCCTGGGGGCGGGAGGC.

This clone was seen at least ten times. The read halts 3 residues ahead of the CDR3 end, with the missing end drawn from the germline J gene. The chain has TRBV6-1 and TRBJ1-2; 8 nucleotides align to TRBD1. The V segment lost 4 bases and the J segment 6 bases; nucleotides outside the gene matches: 7. This CDR3 region has 14 residues. Germline V CDR1 and CDR2: MNHNS, SASEGT. CDR3 sequence reads: CASSAGTGLDGYTF. The CDR3 bases that were read are TGTGCCAGCAGTGCAGGGACAGGCCTGGATGGC.

This clone was seen ten or more times. The read finishes 3 residues shy of the CDR3 end, and the germline J gene is used to complete it. V is TRBV27 and J is TRBJ1-2, with no clear D. CDR3 size: 13 residues. Trimming cost V 3 bases and J 7 bases, with 12 bases left between them. Germline CDR1 and CDR2: MNHEY and SMNVEV (reference sequence). The sequenced CDR3 bases are TGTGCCAGCAGTTTTGATTATACAGCTGGC. As protein: CASSFDYTAG. In full, the CDR3 reads CASSFDYTAGYTF.

This clone has at least ten counts. The observed sequence ends 3 residues before the CDR3 terminus, with the missing tail filled in from the germline J gene. The chain combines TRBV19 with TRBJ2-1, with 8 bases that match TRBD2. CDR3 length equals 20 residues. Trimming cost V 3 bases and J 0 bases; bases outside gene matches: 16. The germline V gene encodes CDR1 LNHDA and CDR2 SQIVND (reference sequence). Incomplete CDR3 DNA: TGTGCCAGTAGTATCAATCCTAAGCGGGGGACCTACAGCTCCTACAATGAG. Translation gives CASSINPKRGTYSSYNE. The entire CDR3 protein is CASSINPKRGTYSSYNEQFF.

This clone was seen repeatedly, ten times or more. With the read ending 3 residues before the CDR3 end, the germline J gene is used to fill in that end. V gene TRBV7-6 combines with J gene TRBJ2-5; 8 bases line up with TRBD2. There are 17 residues in the CDR3. The germline V gene encodes CDR1 SGHVS and CDR2 FNYEAQ. The V gene end was trimmed by 1 base and the J gene end by 4 bases; junction bases not matched to a gene: 11. Partial CDR3 DNA: TGTGCCAGCAGCTTAGTGAGCGGGAGACTAATGGGAGAGACC. Amino acid sequence: CASSLVSGRLMGET. The CDR3 as a whole reads CASSLVSGRLMGETQYF.

This clone was counted ten times or more. The CDR3 end is not reached by the read, which stops 3 residues before it; the germline J gene fills it in. J is TRBJ2-3 and V is TRBV5-5, with no clear D. Trimming shortened V by 5 bases and J by 0 bases, and 13 bases separated the two germline ends. The CDR3 is made up of 15 amino acids. The germline V gene has CDR1 SGHKS and CDR2 YYEKEE (reference sequence). This chain's CDR3 is CASRDPAFSTDTQYF. CDR3 bases read: TGTGCCAGCAGAGATCCAGCGTTTAGCACAGATACG. The full variable domain, rest sourced from reference TRBV5-5 and TRBJ2-3, is DAGVTQSPTHLIKTRGQQVTLRCSPISGHKSVSWYQQVLGQGPQFIFQYYEKEERGRGNFPDRFSARQFPNYSSELNVNALLLGDSALYLCASRDPAFSTDTQYFGPGTRLTVL.

This clone showed up many times. The covered CDR3 bases are TGTGCCAGCAGTGAGAACAGGGCTGGTCCCTTTGCAACTAATGAAAAA. Encoded protein: CASSENRAGPFATNEK. The whole CDR3 protein is CASSENRAGPFATNEKLFF. This chain connects TRBV2 to TRBJ1-4, with D maybe TRBD1 (6 bases). The CDR3 end falls 3 residues outside the read, so it is completed with the germline J gene. Trimming took off 3 bases at V and 0 bases at J, with 20 bases between the two ends. The CDR3 sequence is 19 residues long. Per the germline V gene, CDR1 is SNHLY and CDR2 is FYNNEI.

On this clone itself: The CDR3 goes on 3 residues after the read ends, and that part is filled in from the germline J gene. The J gene is TRBJ1-2, the V gene TRBV5-6, with D possibly being TRBD1 (5 bases). The CDR3 extends over 14 amino acids. The germline V gene has CDR1 SGHDT and CDR2 YYEEEE. The DNA read from the CDR3 is TGTGCCAGCAGCCTACGACAGCTTTCCTACGAC. Residues: CASSLRQLSYD. The complete CDR3 protein is CASSLRQLSYDYTF.

This clone was observed at least ten times. The sequence runs out 3 residues before the end of the CDR3; the remainder is reconstructed from the germline J gene. The rearrangement links TRBV5-6 to TRBJ1-2, with D possibly being TRBD1 (6 bases). The CDR3 runs to 13 residues. The ends were cut back, 0 bases at V and 4 bases at J, with 7 bases in the middle. Looked up from germline, CDR1 is SGHDT and CDR2 is YYEEEE. Incomplete CDR3 DNA: TGTGCCAGCAGCTTGGGACAGGTCTATGGC. It specifies CASSLGQVYG. The entire CDR3 protein reads CASSLGQVYGYTF.

In this sample, this clone turned up many times. The covered CDR3 bases are TGCGCCAGCAGCCTAGCGGGGGAAAAAGAGACC. Protein sequence: CASSLAGEKET. The entire CDR3 is CASSLAGEKETQYF. The genes are TRBV5-1 and TRBJ2-5; TRBD2 aligns across 10 bases. The read falls 3 residues short of the CDR3 end, and the missing part is taken from the germline J gene. Losses at the gene ends were 4 bases for V and 3 bases for J; bases not matched to a gene: 3. The CDR3 has 14 amino acids. The germline V gene has CDR1 SGHRS and CDR2 YFSETQ.

This clone has a count of ten or more. With the read ending 3 residues before the CDR3 end, the germline J gene is used to fill in that end. The rearrangement links TRBV19 to TRBJ2-7; 9 bases fit TRBD2. Germline assignment: CDR1 LNHDA and CDR2 SQIVND (reference sequence). The ends lost 3 bases at V and 3 bases at J; junction bases unmatched: 6. This CDR3 comprises 15 residues. Partial CDR3 DNA: TGTGCCAGTAGTATCGCGACTAGCGGTTTCTACGAG. This sequence encodes CASSIATSGFYE. In full, the CDR3 reads CASSIATSGFYEQYF. The full variable domain, completed using reference TRBV19 and TRBJ2-7, is DGGITQSPKYLFRKEGQNVTLSCEQNLNHDAMYWYRQDPGQGLRLIYYSQIVNDFQKGDIAEGYSVSREKKESFPLTVTSAQKNPTAFYLCASSIATSGFYEQYFGPGTRLTVT.

At least ten counts were recorded for this clone. The read ends 3 residues shy of where the CDR3 ends; the end is completed using the germline J gene. The chain carries TRBV5-1 and TRBJ2-2, with D maybe TRBD2 (6 bases). V was clipped by 4 bases and J by 0 bases, with 13 bases between them. The CDR3 sequence is 16 residues long. Germline assignment: CDR1 SGHRS and CDR2 YFSETQ. The chain's CDR3 is CASSPRRETNTGELFF. Incomplete CDR3 DNA: TGCGCCAGCAGCCCGCGGCGGGAAACGAACACCGGGGAG.

This clone was detected only a few times. A much larger clone differs by one base, so this may be a read error. Read coverage stops 3 residues before the CDR3 terminus; the germline J gene supplies the remainder. The genes are TRBV5-1 and TRBJ2-5; 8 bases agree with TRBD1. This CDR3 region has 12 residues. Germline V gives CDR1 SGHRS, CDR2 YFSETQ. The sequenced part of the CDR3 DNA is TGCGCCAGCAGCTTCGACAGGGGTACC. Protein sequence: CASSFDRGT. In full, the CDR3 reads CASSFDRGTQYF. Drawing the rest from reference TRBV5-1 and TRBJ2-5, the complete variable domain is KAGVTQTPRYLIKTRGQQVTLSCSPISGHRSVSWYQQTPGQGLQFLFEYFSETQRNKGNFPGRFSGRQFSNSRSEMNVSTLELGDSALYLCASSFDRGTQYFGPGTRLLVL.

This clone was detected ten times or more. The CDR3 extends 3 residues past the end of the read, so its final part is completed from the germline J gene. The rearrangement links TRBV5-1 to TRBJ2-2, with TRBD1 identical over 9 bases. CDR3 length equals 16 residues. Germline-derived CDR1 and CDR2 are SGHRS and YFSETQ. Trimming took 4 bases from V and 5 from J; bases not matched to a gene: 9. Incomplete CDR3 DNA: TGCGCCAGCAGCCCCGGGACAGGGACGAGAACCGGGGAG. Translated: CASSPGTGTRTGE. The CDR3 in its entirety is CASSPGTGTRTGELFF.

This clone has at least ten counts. The DNA ends 3 residues before the CDR3 does, and the rest of the CDR3 is filled in from the germline J gene. V gene TRBV18 combines with J gene TRBJ1-2, with D possibly being TRBD1 (6 bases). Germline V lookup: CDR1 KGHSH, CDR2 LQKENI. CDR3 length equals 13 residues. V lost 4 bases and J lost 6, with 12 bases in between. This chain's CDR3 is CASSLRGPDGYTF. CDR3 bases read: TGTGCCAGCTCACTCAGGGGCCCGGATGGC.

This clone was detected ten times or more. The CDR3 goes on 3 residues after the read ends, and that part is filled in from the germline J gene. This chain joins TRBV19 and TRBJ1-3; D is possibly TRBD1 (5 bases). The V end was cut by 7 bases, the J end by 2 bases, with 15 bases between. The germline CDR1 and CDR2 sequences are LNHDA and SQIVND (reference sequence). The CDR3 runs 15 residues. The CDR3 reads CASKGQRGAGNTIYF. Incomplete CDR3 DNA: TGTGCCAGTAAAGGGCAAAGGGGCGCTGGAAACACC.

There are many counts of this clone. The read ends 3 residues before the CDR3 terminus; that terminus is restored from the germline J gene. V is TRBV2 and J is TRBJ2-5, with 12 nucleotides matching TRBD2. With V trimmed by 6 bases and J by 3 bases, 5 bases remained unmatched. Per germline, CDR1 SNHLY and CDR2 FYNNEI. The CDR3 has 15 residues. The CDR3 bases that were read are TGTGCCAGCAGGACGAGACTAGCGGGGGAAGAGACC. Its translation is CASRTRLAGEET. The full CDR3 is CASRTRLAGEETQYF.

There are many counts of this clone. Read sequence stops 3 residues before the CDR3 end, and the germline J gene provides the missing end. The chain has TRBV20-1 and TRBJ2-3, with 8 bases identical to TRBD2. Germline V CDR1 and CDR2: DFQATT, SNEGSKA (reference sequence). This CDR3 spans 15 amino acids. With 0 bases clipped from V and 5 bases from J, the junction kept 7 bases outside the gene matches. The chain's CDR3 is CSARDRGGVVDTQYF. The sequenced part of the CDR3 DNA is TGCAGTGCTAGAGATCGGGGGGGAGTTGTAGATACG.

This clone showed up many times. The CDR3 end is not reached by the read, which stops 3 residues before it; the germline J gene fills it in. The chain recombines TRBV5-1 with TRBJ2-1, with 10 nucleotides matching TRBD2. This CDR3 spans 15 amino acids. Germline assignment: CDR1 SGHRS and CDR2 YFSETQ. V gave up 4 bases and J gave up 4 bases; unmatched junction bases: 5. CDR3 sequence reads: CASSISSGRYNEQFF. The CDR3 bases that were read are TGCGCCAGCAGCATATCTAGCGGGAGATACAATGAG.

This clone was seen ten or more times. The read finishes 3 residues shy of the CDR3 end, and the germline J gene is used to complete it. The genes are TRBV2 and TRBJ1-2, with 7 positions matching TRBD1. CDR3 size: 12 residues. The germline V gene encodes CDR1 SNHLY and CDR2 FYNNEI. CDR3 protein: CASSLTGLGYTF. CDR3 DNA (partial): TGTGCCAGCAGTCTGACAGGGTTAGGC. Complete variable domain (other parts from reference TRBV2 and TRBJ1-2): EPEVTQTPSHQVTQMGQEVILRCVPISNHLYFYWYRQILGQKVEFLVSFYNNEISEKSEIFDDQFSVERPDGSNFTLKIRSTKLEDSAMYFCASSLTGLGYTFGSGTRLTVV.

Remarks on this clone: A much larger clonotype is one base distant, so this may be a read error. The CDR3 end lies 3 residues beyond the end of the read and is filled in from the germline J gene. The genes are TRBV5-1 and TRBJ2-7; 10 bases are a match to TRBD2. The CDR3 contains 17 residues. The V segment lost 4 bases and the J segment 2 bases; nucleotides outside the gene matches: 12. The V gene's germline CDR1 is SGHRS and CDR2 YFSETQ. Here the CDR3 reads CASSPTATSGTPYEQYF. The DNA read from the CDR3 is TGCGCCAGCAGCCCCACTGCAACTAGCGGGACCCCCTACGAG.

This clone was detected many times. The read ends 3 residues shy of where the CDR3 ends; the end is completed using the germline J gene. The chain recombines TRBV12-3 or TRBV12-4 with TRBJ2-1, with a tentative D call TRBD1 (6 bases). The V gene lost 7 bases and the J gene lost 5 bases, with 12 bases spanning the gap. CDR3 length: 13 residues. CDR3 bases read: TGTGCCAGCACCCTCGGACAGAACAATGAG. Amino acid sequence: CASTLGQNNE. The whole CDR3 region reads CASTLGQNNEQFF.

This clone has a count of ten or more. Read sequence stops 3 residues before the CDR3 end, and the germline J gene provides the missing end. This chain connects TRBV19 to TRBJ1-1; no firm D call. The ends were cut back, 8 bases at V and 0 bases at J, with 16 bases in the middle. Germline V gene data show CDR1 as LNHDA and CDR2 as SQIVND (reference sequence). The CDR3 loop spans 15 amino acids. The sequenced part of the CDR3 DNA is TGTGCCAGTTCGAGAGCAGGTAATATGAACACTGAA. Protein sequence: CASSRAGNMNTE. The entire CDR3 reads CASSRAGNMNTEAFF.

This clone has a count of ten or more. The read halts 3 residues ahead of the CDR3 end, with the missing end drawn from the germline J gene. This chain links TRBV4-1 with TRBJ1-2; TRBD1 is a possible D gene (5 bases). Germline loops: CDR1 MGHRA, CDR2 YSYEKL. This CDR3 has 13 residues. CDR3 loop: CASSQEGQGGYTF. CDR3 DNA, as far as it was read: TGCGCCAGCAGCCAAGAAGGTCAGGGAGGC.

This clone appeared many times. Coverage ceases 3 residues before the CDR3 finishes, and the germline J gene fills in the end. This chain uses TRBV7-3 with TRBJ2-6, with D possibly matching TRBD1 (6 bases). CDR1 and CDR2 from the germline V gene are SGHTA and FQGTGA. The CDR3 has 16 residues. V was pared by 2 bases and J by 1 base, with 9 bases between. CDR3 DNA (partial): TGTGCCAGCAGCTTACAGGGGTGGTCTGGGGCCAACGTC. As protein: CASSLQGWSGANV. The CDR3 reads in full as CASSLQGWSGANVLTF.

Concerning this clone itself: This could be a read error, since a much larger clone is one nucleotide away. The read finishes 3 residues shy of the CDR3 end, and the germline J gene is used to complete it. Different DNA sequences within this sample yield the same CDR3. The chain links TRBV5-1 to TRBJ2-5, with 7 bases lining up with TRBD1. Per the germline V gene, CDR1 is SGHRS and CDR2 is YFSETQ. The V and J ends lost 5 bases and 1 base, in that order; junction bases with no gene match: 8. This CDR3 has 15 amino acids. The CDR3 protein is CASSVPTGAQETQYF. Incomplete CDR3 DNA: TGCGCCAGCAGTGTGCCCACAGGGGCCCAAGAGACC.

With regard to this clone: A much more abundant neighbour one base away suggests this may be a read error. The read finishes 3 residues shy of the CDR3 end, and the germline J gene is used to complete it. V gene TRBV19 combines with J gene TRBJ2-2; TRBD1 aligns across 8 bases. The CDR3 runs 15 residues. From germline, CDR1 is LNHDA and CDR2 SQIVND (reference sequence). CDR3 region: CASSMDRVGNEKLFF. The sequenced part of the CDR3 DNA is TGTGCCAGTAGTATGGACAGGGTGGGGAATGAAAAG.

This clone was detected ten times or more. The DNA ends 3 residues before the CDR3 does, and the rest of the CDR3 is filled in from the germline J gene. J is TRBJ2-7 and V is TRBV29-1; D might be TRBD2 (6 bases). The CDR3 has 14 amino acids. Trimming took 1 base from V and 3 from J, leaving 13 bases between them. The germline CDR1 and CDR2 sequences are SQVTM and ANQGSEA. Here the CDR3 reads CSVEVAGLDYEQYF. The CDR3 bases that were read are TGCAGCGTTGAAGTGGCGGGGCTAGACTACGAG.